Sequencing of this T cell receptor beta chain was carried out in a study of shared clonotypes between healthy human individuals. This CDR3 has 16 amino acids. Germline CDR1 SGHNT, CDR2 YYREEE (reference sequence). V was trimmed by 0 bases and J by 0 bases, leaving 10 bases between them. Clones were sequenced by immunoSEQ multiplex PCR, and TCRdb holds only the in-frame ones, with some missing. The profile shows over 2 million clones, 85% to 95% of them singletons. The sequencing sample was made of naive CD4+ T cells sorted from blood. Subset defined: CD45RA+ positively selected. The sequence was obtained from a man between 18 and 35 years old in good health. The gene calls are TRBV5-4 and TRBJ2-1, with D possibly being TRBD2 (5 bases). The CDR3 region has the DNA TGTGCCAGCAGCTTGGGGGCGGGTAGCTCCTACAATGAGCAGTTCTTC. Residues: CASSLGAGSSYNEQFF.